The clone carrying this TCR beta chain was counted between two and nine times. The antigen is not known. The data were taken from a study of post-analysis software for immune sequencing data. Study at large: Relapsing-remitting, secondary progressive and progressive-relapsing multiple sclerosis courses were included.

Notes on the study in general: Comparison of patients with controls showed 5 or 6 TRBV segments more frequent in patients, TRBV5-6, TRBV5-1 and TRBV20-1 among them. There was significantly lower normalized Chao1 diversity in multiple sclerosis patients than in controls.

Germline V lookup: CDR1 MNHEY, CDR2 SVGAGI. Trimming cost V 0 bases and J 2 bases, with 15 bases left between them. The CDR3 consists of 17 residues. Unique molecular identifiers had been added to the TCR beta cDNA libraries. TCRdb re-derived calls from the PCR reads in MiXCR, one entry per CDR3 protein. The repertoire holds about 820,000 distinct CDR3 sequences, with roughly 50% as singletons. Input material: blood. This rearrangement joins TRBV6-5 to TRBJ2-3; D remains ambiguous. The TCR originated in a girl aged 10 to 17 with multiple sclerosis. The CDR3 loop reads CASSYSILNTYTDTQYF. CDR3 bases: TGTGCCAGCAGTTACTCGATACTAAACACCTACACAGATACGCAGTATTTT.